The T cell receptor beta chain described here comes from a study of T cells in Graves' hyperthyroidism and ophthalmopathy. Germline V CDR1 and CDR2: ENHRY, SYGVKD. V was trimmed by 3 bases and J by 3 bases, leaving 12 bases between them. The CDR3 has 15 amino acids. TCR beta CDR3 regions were amplified from RNA transcripts. The TCR CDR3 first-round RT-PCR relied on the HTBI primer set. In TCRdb, the multiplex PCR reads were re-called with MiXCR into one record per CDR3 protein. The sample yields around 250,000 distinct CDR3 sequences, about 15% seen once. This sequence joins TRBV10-3 and TRBJ2-1; D is unclear. This receptor was identified in a woman between 40 and 50 years old with Graves' hyperthyroidism that later progressed to Graves' ophthalmopathy. The sequencing sample was made of blood. DNA of the CDR3: TGTGCCATCAGTGACAATAGGGTGAGCTACAATGAGCAGTTCTTC. It codes for CAISDNRVSYNEQFF.